This entry is about one T cell receptor (beta chain). Its antigen remains unknown. These data belong to a study of cytomegalovirus exposure and HLA in healthy donors. Broader study findings: Most TCR sequences showed up rarely, but some public TCRs showed up in many donors. Being indistinguishable, some V segments were excluded, TRBV6-2 and TRBV6-3 among them.

Germline CDR1 reads SGHRS; CDR2 reads YFSETQ. The CDR3 extends over 15 amino acids. Trimming took 1 base from V and 5 from J, leaving 10 bases between them. The study ran its PCR with 60 Vbeta and 13 Jbeta primers. As processed by the authors: The authors later counted tens of millions of unique TCR beta chains, approximately 12 million of them shared. TCRdb's table, derived via immunoSEQ multiplex PCR, lists solely in-frame clones and lacks some. V and J calls and clone size come straight from that table; D and trimming were deduced from the DNA. The data contain 90,000 to 150,000 clones, 76% of them seen just once; the ten biggest clones take up more than 10%.

Sequencing was performed on PBMCs. The chain has TRBV5-1 and TRBJ1-6, with D perhaps matching TRBD1 (6 bases). The origin of this receptor is a woman between 40 and 55 years old in good health and CMV-seropositive. The CDR3 DNA sequence: TGCGCCAGCAGCTTGTATAGGACAGATAATTCACCCCTCCACTTT. As protein: CASSLYRTDNSPLHF.